This TCR beta chain was obtained from a study of blood T cell repertoires in COVID-19. Study at large: Both acute and convalescent COVID-19 samples were obtained from the United States, Italy and Spain. The cDNA or gDNA used as material had been derived from T cells, B-cell-depleted T cells, or PBMCs.

Original analysis: Nucleated cell counts were estimated from reference gene primer amplification. The data were produced by immunoSEQ multiplex PCR, yet TCRdb's version contains in-frame clones alone and is incomplete. That table supplies the V and J calls and clone size; D and trimming were determined from the DNA. The sample yields 75,000 to 95,000 clones, 80% to 90% seen once. CDR1 MDHEN and CDR2 SYDVKM come from the germline V gene. This CDR3 has 12 residues. The V end lost 6 bases, the J end lost 6 bases, and 12 bases lay between the germline ends. The V and J genes are TRBV28 and TRBJ2-7; D is possibly TRBD1 (5 bases). This receptor was obtained from a man in his fifties with active COVID-19. The source material was peripheral blood. CDR3 sequence reads: CASRTRVGEQYF. CDR3 DNA sequence: TGTGCCAGCAGGACCAGGGTCGGCGAGCAGTACTTC.